Below are 20 T cell receptor beta chains sequenced from a single sample in a study of T cell repertoires in cytomegalovirus infection. TCRdb analysed the reads with MiXCR anew, one entry per CDR3 protein. In the table there are 150,000 or so distinct CDR3 sequences, 23% of which are singletons. Sequences were obtained from PBMCs. The receptors come from a human donor in good health (CMV status not recorded). Some clones in this sample may be carry-over from other donors' samples.

The table lists this clonotype with a few counts. The rearrangement links TRBV28 to TRBJ2-3, with a weak D call TRBD1 (5 bases). This CDR3 is 13 amino acids long. Germline loops: CDR1 MDHEN, CDR2 SYDVKM. The ends were cut back, 6 bases at V and 5 bases at J, with 12 bases in the middle. The CDR3 loop reads CASRPGSEDTQYF. CDR3 DNA: TGTGCCAGCAGACCAGGGTCAGAAGATACGCAGTATTTT.

In its sample, this clonotype was seen many times. The V and J genes are TRBV28 and TRBJ1-5; D is ambiguous. The CDR3 loop spans 16 amino acids. From germline, CDR1 is MDHEN and CDR2 SYDVKM. V was trimmed by 2 bases and J by 0 bases, leaving 11 bases between them. The DNA of the CDR3 is TGTGCCAGCAGTTTAGCTCCAGGATTTAGCAATCAGCCCCAGCATTTT. Translating it yields CASSLAPGFSNQPQHF.

This clonotype was seen only a few times. J is TRBJ2-5 and V is TRBV7-3; tentative D call: TRBD2 (6 bases). V gave up 2 bases and J gave up 1 base, with 11 bases separating them. In germline, CDR1 is SGHTA, CDR2 FQGTGA. This CDR3 comprises 15 residues. The CDR3 DNA follows: TGTGCCAGCAGCTTACTTGGCGGGGTCCAAGAGACCCAGTACTTC. Amino acid sequence: CASSLLGGVQETQYF. Based on the CDR3 plus reference TRBV7-3 and TRBJ2-5, the full variable domain is GAGVSQTPSNKVTEKGKYVELRCDPISGHTALYWYRQSLGQGPEFLIYFQGTGAADDSGLPNDRFFAVRPEGSVSTLKIQRTERGDSAVYLCASSLLGGVQETQYFGPGTRLLVL.

The chain carries TRBV3-1 and TRBJ2-7; weak D call: TRBD1 (5 bases). CDR1 LGHDT and CDR2 YNNKEL come from the germline V gene (reference sequence). The CDR3 spans 15 residues. V gave up 0 bases and J gave up 6 bases, with 15 bases separating them. The CDR3 is CASSQDGRASGEQYF. CDR3 bases: TGTGCCAGCAGCCAAGATGGCAGGGCGTCGGGCGAGCAGTACTTC.

This chain uses TRBV12-5 with TRBJ2-1; D is perhaps TRBD2 (5 bases). Trimming took 4 bases from V and 7 from J, leaving 17 bases between them. Germline CDR1 LGHNT, CDR2 FRNRAP. There are 15 residues in the CDR3. DNA of the CDR3: TGTGCTAGTGGTTCTGTAGCGAAGATGGGGAATGAGCAGTTCTTC. Protein: CASGSVAKMGNEQFF. Full variable domain (rest looked up from reference TRBV12-5 and TRBJ2-1): DARVTQTPRHKVTEMGQEVTMRCQPILGHNTVFWYRQTMMQGLELLAYFRNRAPLDDSGMPKDRFSAEMPDATLATLKIQPSEPRDSAVYFCASGSVAKMGNEQFFGPGTRLTVL.

This clonotype has at least ten counts. The gene calls are TRBV7-2 and TRBJ2-3, with 7 bases lining up with TRBD2. This CDR3 is 17 amino acids long. V shed 5 bases, J shed 1 base, and the junction held 12 bases outside the gene matches. CDR1 and CDR2 from the germline V gene are SGHTA and FQGNSA. The CDR3 DNA follows: TGTGCCAGCAGCACTGCATCCGGACTAGTTGGCACAGATACGCAGTATTTT. It is translated as CASSTASGLVGTDTQYF.

This clonotype was seen a handful of times. The CDR3 sequence is CASSQERERYEQYF. CDR3 coding DNA: TGCGCCAGCAGCCAGGAGCGGGAGCGCTACGAGCAGTACTTC. The chain carries TRBV4-3 and TRBJ2-7; 8 bases map to TRBD2. Germline V CDR1 and CDR2: LGHNA, YSLEER. The junction had 4 bases not matched to a gene; V was cut back by 3 bases and J by 3 bases. This CDR3 comprises 14 residues.

V gene TRBV5-1 combines with J gene TRBJ2-3; D is perhaps TRBD2 (7 bases). CDR1 and CDR2 from the germline V gene are SGHRS and YFSETQ. V was pared by 7 bases and J by 2 bases, with 11 bases between. The CDR3 length is 13 residues. This CDR3 is CASRGAITDTQYF. CDR3 nucleotide sequence: TGCGCCAGCCGGGGGGCTATCACAGATACGCAGTATTTT.

The chain joins TRBV20-1 to TRBJ2-2; D gene uncertain. CDR1 and CDR2 (germline): DFQATT, SNEGSKA (reference sequence). The CDR3 is 13 amino acids. The germline V and J ends were trimmed by 6 bases and 6 bases, with 14 bases remaining between them. CDR3 nucleotides: TGCAGTGCCTCCCGGGCCCATGCCGGGGAGCTGTTTTTT. It yields the protein CSASRAHAGELFF.

This sequence joins TRBV20-1 and TRBJ2-3; 9 nucleotides match TRBD2. The CDR3 is 15 residues long. Looked up from germline, CDR1 is DFQATT and CDR2 is SNEGSKA (reference sequence). Germline trimming cut 2 bases from V and 6 bases from J; bases unmatched to any gene: 9. This CDR3 is CSARPQLTSGDTQYF. The CDR3 region has the DNA TGCAGTGCTAGACCTCAATTGACTAGCGGCGATACGCAGTATTTT.

The J gene is TRBJ2-1, the V gene TRBV18, with D tentatively TRBD1 (5 bases). This CDR3 spans 12 amino acids. Trimming took off 1 base at V and 8 bases at J, with 6 bases between the two ends. CDR1 and CDR2 (germline): KGHSH, LQKENI. The CDR3 DNA is TGTGCCAGCTCACCACTAGGGGATGAGCAGTTCTTC. Protein product: CASSPLGDEQFF.

The gene calls are TRBV11-2 and TRBJ2-5; 7 bases map to TRBD2. CDR1 is SGHAT and CDR2 is FQNNGV in the germline V gene. The CDR3 length is 14 residues. With 4 bases clipped from V and 3 bases from J, the junction kept 5 bases outside the gene matches. The CDR3 region has the DNA TGTGCCAGCAGCTCCGTCCTAGCGGAAGAGACCCAGTACTTC. This translates into CASSSVLAEETQYF. The variable domain in full, completed from reference TRBV11-2 and TRBJ2-5, reads EAGVAQSPRYKIIEKRQSVAFWCNPISGHATLYWYQQILGQGPKLLIQFQNNGVVDDSQLPKDRFSAERLKGVDSTLKIQPAKLEDSAVYLCASSSVLAEETQYFGPGTRLLVL.

The V gene is TRBV28, the J gene TRBJ2-7; 8 nucleotides line up with TRBD1. Germline V gives CDR1 MDHEN, CDR2 SYDVKM. The CDR3 consists of 14 residues. V dropped 6 bases and J dropped 7; count of bases not matched to a gene: 11. The DNA for the CDR3 is TGTGCCAGCAGGGGGACAGGCACTCTGGGGGAGCAGTACTTC. Residues: CASRGTGTLGEQYF.

The genes are TRBV18 and TRBJ2-7; D is possibly TRBD2 (6 bases). Per the germline V gene, CDR1 is KGHSH and CDR2 is LQKENI. The CDR3 runs to 15 residues. V was cut by 6 bases and J by 2 bases, with 17 bases left in between. The CDR3 is CASSTQERGTYEQYF. The CDR3, as DNA: TGTGCCAGCTCCACCCAAGAACGGGGGACCTACGAGCAGTACTTC.

This clonotype has ten or more counts. The CDR3: CASSLGFRQGPFNYGYTF. The CDR3, as DNA: TGTGCCAGCAGCTTAGGTTTCCGGCAGGGGCCCTTTAACTATGGCTACACCTTC. The chain joins TRBV7-2 to TRBJ1-2, with D perhaps matching TRBD1 (6 bases). With 1 base removed from V and 1 base from J, the gap between germline ends came to 19 bases. CDR1 is SGHTA, CDR2 FQGNSA, per germline. This CDR3 has 18 amino acids.

The chain recombines TRBV28 with TRBJ1-1; D uncertain. The CDR3 spans 14 residues. CDR1 and CDR2 from the germline V gene are MDHEN and SYDVKM. V was cut by 3 bases and J by 0 bases, with 8 bases left in between. In DNA form, the CDR3 reads TGTGCCAGCAGTTTCGGACGGTTGAACACTGAAGCTTTCTTT. Its translation is CASSFGRLNTEAFF.

This clonotype was picked up many times. This chain connects TRBV7-3 to TRBJ2-3, with unresolved D. The germline V gene has CDR1 SGHTA and CDR2 FQGTGA. Trimming stripped 5 bases from V and 11 bases from J, with 17 bases between. The CDR3 loop spans 13 amino acids. CDR3 region: CASSPDPTLGQYF. CDR3 coding DNA: TGTGCCAGCAGCCCCGACCCTACCCTTGGGCAGTATTTT.

This clonotype was recorded a few times. The rearrangement links TRBV12-3 or TRBV12-4 to TRBJ1-4; D gene unclear. Trimming left V 2 bases short and J 6 bases short, with 13 bases between. The CDR3 is made up of 15 amino acids. The CDR3 nucleotides are TGTGCCAGCAGTTTAAAGGCCCGTCGGGATGAAAAACTGTTTTTT. This sequence encodes CASSLKARRDEKLFF.

This clonotype was observed a handful of times. The V call is TRBV6-5, the J call TRBJ1-4, with D perhaps TRBD1 (5 bases). Trimming removed 6 bases at V and 0 bases at J, with 11 bases between. The CDR3 covers 15 residues. Per the germline V gene, CDR1 is MNHEY and CDR2 is SVGAGI. The CDR3 region has the DNA TGTGCCAGCAGCCACGACAGATCAACTAATGAAAAACTGTTTTTT. It encodes CASSHDRSTNEKLFF.

The chain is built from TRBV29-1 and TRBJ2-7; a possible D gene is TRBD2 (6 bases). Germline CDR1 and CDR2: SQVTM and ANQGSEA. The CDR3 has 13 amino acids. V shed 3 bases and J shed 6 bases, with 15 bases lying between them. The CDR3, as DNA: TGCAGCGTTGACGTCCAGGGAGGCTCCGAGCAGTACTTC. The encoded protein is CSVDVQGGSEQYF.